This T cell receptor (beta chain) comes out of a study of vaccination effects on CD4 cells after COVID-19. The wider study: Two-dose BNT162b2 or mRNA-1273 vaccination was given to participants. At 16 days and at one week before vaccination, samples were given by two convalescent patients.

Study-wide findings and caveats: Late after vaccination, infection- and vaccine-induced clones showed marked clonal contraction.

Profiling relied on immunoSEQ multiplex PCR, and the TCRdb table lists in-frame clones only, not all of them. The sample gives 26,000 or so clones, around 82% of which show up once; roughly 15% is in the top ten. ViraFEST assay sequencing came after antigen-specific CD4+ T cells were expanded with viral peptide pools. Isolating CD4+ T cells followed approximately 9 days of culture. SARS-CoV-2 infected the person between March and December 2020, as confirmed by PCR. On this clone itself: No antigen is known for it.

The sequence was collected from a human donor who had a prior SARS-CoV-2 infection. The sample here was CD4+ T cells from PBMCs cultured with HCoV-NL63 spike peptides, taken before COVID-19 vaccination.

CDR3 DNA sequence: TGCGCCAGCAGCAATAGCGGGAGGGCCGGGGATACGCAGTATTTT. As protein: CASSNSGRAGDTQYF. The genes are TRBV5-1 and TRBJ2-3, with 11 bases identical to TRBD2. Trimming took 4 bases from V and 6 from J; bases not matched to a gene: 7. CDR3 size: 15 residues. Germline assignment: CDR1 SGHRS and CDR2 YFSETQ.